This T cell receptor (beta chain) was identified during a study of T cell repertoires in cytomegalovirus infection. Including both end residues, the CDR3 is 10 amino acids long. TCRdb recomputed calls from the reads with MiXCR, one row per CDR3 protein. The sample shows about 890,000 distinct CDR3 sequences, approximately 30% of them seen only once. With regard to this clonotype: The antigen is not known. A much larger clone differs by one base, so this may be a read error. This is likely a read error, given that the CDR3 carries no conserved phenylalanine or tryptophan at its end. The DNA is left out, because the CDR3 cannot be placed on it with certainty; the CDR3 is given as TCRdb lists it.

The rearrangement joins TRBV12-3 or TRBV12-4 to TRBJ2-7; the D call of TRBD1 is as the table states it, not checked on the DNA. The sequence derives from a human donor in good health (CMV status not recorded). Some clones in this sample may be carry-over from other donors' samples. The sample here was cultured CD8+ T cells from PBMCs, taken from culture after CMV antigen stimulation. CDR3: CANRPGHLCL.